The sequence of this TCR beta chain was determined in a study of blood T cell repertoires in COVID-19. Overall study context: Some COVID-19 samples were acute and others convalescent; all came from the United States, Italy and Spain. PBMCs, B-cell-depleted T cells, or T cells were the source of the cDNA or gDNA that made up the material.

There are 16 residues in the CDR3. V dropped 0 bases and J dropped 1 base, with 11 bases sitting between them. In germline, CDR1 is MNHEY, CDR2 SVGAGI. Original methodology: Amplification with reference gene primers provided the estimates of nucleated cell counts. Produced via immunoSEQ multiplex PCR; TCRdb's table is partial and in-frame only. The V and J calls and clone size were taken over from that table, and D and trimming were inferred from the DNA. The repertoire includes 250,000 to 350,000 clones, 85% to 90% of them detected once, and 0.75% to 0.9% sits in the top ten. The chain couples TRBV6-5 to TRBJ2-3; tentatively, D is TRBD2 (6 bases). Sequenced sample: peripheral blood. The TCR comes from a man aged 30 to 39 with acute or convalescent COVID-19. CDR3 sequence: CASSYSHSSGTDTQYF. The CDR3 nucleotides read TGTGCCAGCAGTTACTCCCACTCTAGCGGCACAGATACGCAGTATTTT.